This T cell receptor beta chain was sequenced during a study of blood T cell repertoires in COVID-19. Overall study: The origin of the acute and convalescent COVID-19 samples was the United States, Italy and Spain. Sample material is recorded as cDNA or gDNA derived from T cells, B-cell-depleted T cells, or PBMCs.

In the authors' workflow: Quantification of nucleated cells was approximated via reference gene primer amplification. The protocol was immunoSEQ multiplex PCR, while the TCRdb copy is restricted to in-frame clones and leaves out a portion. That table supplies the V and J calls and clone size; D and trimming were determined from the DNA. Seen here are around 130,000 clones, less than 90% observed once, and the top ten hold 1.4%. Germline V gene lookup returns CDR1 MNHEY and CDR2 SVGAGI. CDR3 length: 13 amino acids. With regard to this clone: An end of the junction does not agree with germline; a read error may underlie this.

The chain recombines TRBV6-5 with TRBJ1-5; possibly TRBD1 for D (5 bases). The sequenced sample was peripheral blood. The sequence was obtained from a man in his fifties or sixties with acute or convalescent COVID-19. The CDR3 sequence: CASTSGVDQPRHF. The CDR3 DNA follows: TGTGCCAGCACTTCGGGGGTCGATCAGCCCCGGCATTTT.